This TCR beta chain was documented in a study of multiple sclerosis patients with progressive multifocal leukoencephalopathy. Every PCR reaction included synthetic inline CDR3 controls for all V-J pairings. Measured with immunoSEQ multiplex PCR; TCRdb has only the in-frame clones, and not every one. The sample carries 29,000 or so clones, roughly 86% recorded once. Described time point: 5 to 6 months of natalizumab therapy. Findings and caveats of the study: PML-onset expanded TRB clones were detectable before and during natalizumab therapy.

Comments on this clone: Its antigen is not identified.

The source was PBMCs, collected from a patient treated with natalizumab. This TCR came from a human donor with multiple sclerosis.

In DNA form, the CDR3 reads TGTGCCAGCACAGGGCGAGGGGACACTGAAGCTTTCTTT. This gives the protein CASTGRGDTEAFF. The chain carries TRBV28 and TRBJ1-1, with D perhaps TRBD1 (5 bases). CDR3 length: 13 residues. V was pared by 7 bases and J by 3 bases, with 12 bases between. Germline-derived CDR1 and CDR2 are MDHEN and SYDVKM.